The 27 T cell receptor beta chains below all came from one sample that was sequenced in a study of Graves' ophthalmopathy and Graves' hyperthyroidism. RNA transcripts were the template, and TCR beta CDR3 regions were amplified from them. An opening RT-PCR round employed HTBI primers and preceded a second-round multiplex PCR. TCRdb called the multiplex PCR reads again in MiXCR, with one record for every CDR3 protein. The sample lists 900,000 to 1,200,000 distinct CDR3 sequences; 35% to 45% were seen once. Specimen: peripheral blood or thyroid tissue (not recorded which). The source of these receptors is an adult man with Graves' hyperthyroidism.

This clonotype appeared a few times. The chain has TRBV7-4 and TRBJ2-7; TRBD2 matches at 13 bases. Germline values: CDR1 SGHVT, CDR2 SQSDAQ. The CDR3 is 15 residues long. V trimming: 7 bases; J trimming: 3 bases; junction bases outside the gene matches: 6. CDR3 in amino acids: CASNRGLAGSYEQYF. The CDR3 DNA reads TGTGCCAGCAACCGGGGACTAGCGGGAAGCTACGAGCAGTACTTC.

The chain uses TRBV5-1 and TRBJ2-7; 10 positions agree with TRBD2. Trimming at V came to 5 bases and at J to 2 bases, leaving 7 bases not matched to a gene. The CDR3 has 15 amino acids. Per germline, CDR1 SGHRS and CDR2 YFSETQ. The CDR3 coding sequence is TGCGCCAGCAGAGAAGGACTAGCGGAAACCTACGAGCAGTACTTC. It codes for CASREGLAETYEQYF.

The chain employs TRBV7-9 and TRBJ2-7; 7 bases are shared with TRBD1. With V trimmed by 5 bases and J by 2 bases, 9 bases remained unmatched. Germline loops: CDR1 SEHNR, CDR2 FQNEAQ (reference sequence). The length of the CDR3 is 15 residues. CDR3 in DNA: TGTGCCAGCAGCCTCCGGAGACAGGGTACCTACGAGCAGTACTTC. Translated: CASSLRRQGTYEQYF. Variable domain in full (rest from reference TRBV7-9 and TRBJ2-7): DTGVSQNPRHKITKRGQNVTFRCDPISEHNRLYWYRQTLGQGPEFLTYFQNEAQLEKSRLLSDRFSAERPKGSFSTLEIQRTEQGDSAMYLCASSLRRQGTYEQYFGPGTRLTVT.

This chain uses TRBV6-5 with TRBJ1-5; no clear D. The CDR3 spans 13 residues. V was cut by 0 bases and J by 7 bases, with 7 bases left in between. CDR1 is MNHEY, CDR2 SVGAGI, per germline. The CDR3 reads CASSYSIQQPQHF. Written as DNA, the CDR3 is TGTGCCAGCAGTTACTCAATTCAGCAGCCCCAGCATTTT.

Many counts were recorded for this clonotype. The CDR3 is CASSDPGLGEQYF. The CDR3 DNA sequence: TGTGCCAGCAGTGACCCCGGTTTGGGGGAGCAGTACTTC. The chain combines TRBV2 with TRBJ2-7; D call uncertain. The CDR3 is made up of 13 amino acids. Trimming cost V 3 bases and J 7 bases, with 13 bases left between them. The germline V gene encodes CDR1 SNHLY and CDR2 FYNNEI.

In this sample, this clonotype turned up once. Germline is not matched at one junction end, which may reflect a read error. The chain is built from TRBV7-2 and TRBJ2-7; D assignment may be TRBD1 or TRBD2 (5 bases each). Germline lookup yields CDR1 SGHTA and CDR2 FQGNSA. The CDR3 totals 15 residues. The CDR3 reads CASSQAEGPTYEQYF. The CDR3 DNA is TGCGCCAGCAGCCAAGCAGAGGGGCCAACCTACGAGCAGTACTTC.

This clonotype was counted ten times or more. The J gene is TRBJ2-2, the V gene TRBV4-2; 11 bases map to TRBD2. The CDR3 length is 16 residues. Germline CDR1 reads LGHNA; CDR2 reads YNFKEQ. Trimming at V came to 4 bases and at J to 13 bases, leaving 14 bases not matched to a gene. The CDR3 coding sequence is TGTGCCAGCAGCCCCCCACAAACTAGCGGGAGAATCTCGCTGTTTTTT. Protein: CASSPPQTSGRISLFF.

V is TRBV15 and J is TRBJ2-5; D call uncertain. Between the trimmed V and J ends, which lost 5 bases and 4 bases, there was a span of 2 bases. CDR1 and CDR2 (germline): LNHNV, YYDKDF (reference sequence). The CDR3 totals 10 residues. The CDR3 spells CATSPETQYF. CDR3 DNA: TGTGCCACCAGCCCAGAGACCCAGTACTTC.

Notes on this clonotype: This could be a read error, since a much larger clone is one nucleotide away. The chain links TRBV20-1 to TRBJ2-7; D not certain. Germline assignment: CDR1 DFQATT and CDR2 SNEGSKA (reference sequence). Between the trimmed V and J ends, which lost 3 bases and 5 bases, there was a span of 11 bases. There are 12 residues in the CDR3. The CDR3 sequence: CSASDYTHEQYF. The CDR3 DNA is TGCAGTGCTAGCGATTATACGCACGAGCAGTACTTC.

The V gene is TRBV4-1, the J gene TRBJ2-7; 7 positions agree with TRBD2. CDR1 is MGHRA, CDR2 YSYEKL, per germline. V shed 0 bases, J shed 3 bases, and the junction held 11 bases outside the gene matches. The CDR3 spans 17 residues. CDR3 loop: CASSQESEPSGFYEQYF. The CDR3, as DNA: TGCGCCAGCAGCCAAGAGTCTGAACCTAGCGGTTTCTACGAGCAGTACTTC.

This clonotype showed up many times. This rearrangement joins TRBV7-9 to TRBJ2-7, with D perhaps TRBD1 or TRBD2 (6 bases each). Trimming cost V 6 bases and J 4 bases, with 22 bases left between them. The CDR3 has 16 amino acids. CDR1 SEHNR and CDR2 FQNEAQ come from the germline V gene (reference sequence). The CDR3 nucleotides are TGTGCCAGCAGTTCTCAGCTGGGGGGCCACGTTTACGAGCAGTACTTC. Amino acids: CASSSQLGGHVYEQYF.

With respect to this clonotype: This may arise from a read error, as a much more abundant clone is one base away. This chain connects TRBV12-3 or TRBV12-4 to TRBJ1-1; tentatively, D is TRBD1 (5 bases). The CDR3 runs 13 residues. In DNA form, the CDR3 reads TGTGCCAGCTCGGTGGGACTGGGCACTGGAGCTTTCTTT. Translated, it gives CASSVGLGTGAFF.

This clonotype has only one observation. A much larger clonotype is one base distant, so this may be a read error. The chain has TRBV14 and TRBJ2-5, with 8 bases fitting TRBD1. J was trimmed by 10 bases and V by 4 bases; bases with no gene match: 8. The V gene's germline CDR1 is SGHDN and CDR2 FVKESK. The CDR3 covers 13 residues. CDR3 amino acids: CASSPVGQVLQYF. The CDR3 coding sequence is TGTGCCAGCAGCCCAGTGGGACAGGTTCTCCAGTACTTC. Drawing the rest from reference TRBV14 and TRBJ2-5, the complete variable domain is EAGVTQFPSHSVIEKGQTVTLRCDPISGHDNLYWYRRVMGKEIKFLLHFVKESKQDESGMPNNRFLAERTGGTYSTLKVQPAELEDSGVYFCASSPVGQVLQYFGPGTRLLVL.

The chain combines TRBV7-2 with TRBJ1-5, with TRBD1 identical over 7 bases. The CDR3 sequence is 18 residues long. Germline lookup yields CDR1 SGHTA and CDR2 FQGNSA. V shed 1 base, J shed 5 bases, and the junction held 14 bases outside the gene matches. Here the CDR3 DNA reads TGTGCCAGCAGCTTAGAGCGTGGGGATCAGGGGGTGGATCAGCCCCAGCATTTT. It codes for CASSLERGDQGVDQPQHF.

This clonotype was detected a few times. The chain recombines TRBV2 with TRBJ1-6, with 7 bases that match TRBD1. CDR3 size: 14 residues. Germline values: CDR1 SNHLY, CDR2 FYNNEI. With 5 bases clipped from V and 7 bases from J, the junction kept 5 bases outside the gene matches. The DNA of the CDR3 is TGTGCCAGCAGTACAGGGGTTGGGAATTCACCCCTCCACTTT. Amino acids: CASSTGVGNSPLHF. The whole variable domain, filled in from reference TRBV2 and TRBJ1-6, reads EPEVTQTPSHQVTQMGQEVILRCVPISNHLYFYWYRQILGQKVEFLVSFYNNEISEKSEIFDDQFSVERPDGSNFTLKIRSTKLEDSAMYFCASSTGVGNSPLHFGNGTRLTVT.

This clonotype was detected a few times. The chain couples TRBV4-1 to TRBJ1-5; TRBD1 agrees at 8 bases. CDR1 and CDR2 (germline): MGHRA, YSYEKL. The CDR3 sequence is 15 residues long. The junction had 4 bases not matched to a gene; V was cut back by 1 base and J by 5 bases. Written as DNA, the CDR3 is TGCGCCAGCAGCCAAGTTGTGACAGGGGATCAGCCCCAGCATTTT. This sequence encodes CASSQVVTGDQPQHF.

This clonotype was recorded at least ten times. The J gene is TRBJ2-7, the V gene TRBV29-1, with D possibly TRBD1 on 6 matching bases. Germline-derived CDR1 and CDR2 are SQVTM and ANQGSEA. CDR3 length: 14 amino acids. V lost 6 bases to trimming and J lost 2 bases, with 17 bases between them. The CDR3 region is CSVLGQTQAYEQYF. The CDR3 DNA reads as TGCAGCGTGTTAGGACAGACACAAGCCTACGAGCAGTACTTC.

This clonotype has a count of ten or more. This sequence joins TRBV12-3 or TRBV12-4 and TRBJ1-4; 8 nucleotides align to TRBD1. V lost 6 bases to trimming and J lost 0 bases; unmatched junction nucleotides: 3. The CDR3 extends over 15 amino acids. DNA of the CDR3: TGTGCCAGCAGGGGACAGGCAACAACTAATGAAAAACTGTTTTTT. It is translated as CASRGQATTNEKLFF.

In this sample, this clonotype turned up many times. The chain combines TRBV7-8 with TRBJ2-7; D not certain. The length of the CDR3 is 14 residues. Per germline, CDR1 SGHVS and CDR2 FQNEAQ. Trimming stripped 3 bases from V and 2 bases from J, with 11 bases between. The CDR3 bases are TGTGCCAGCAGCTTGCCAGGTAACCCCTACGAGCAGTACTTC. It specifies CASSLPGNPYEQYF.

This clonotype was found many times. A read error may account for a junction end that differs from germline. CDR3 residues: CASSLDGVSNQPQHF. CDR3 nucleotides: TGTGCCAGCAGCTTGGACGGGGTTAGCAATCAGCCCCAGCATTTT. The J gene is TRBJ1-5, the V gene TRBV5-1; D remains unclear. The CDR3 extends over 15 amino acids. From germline, CDR1 is SGHRS and CDR2 YFSETQ.

The chain joins TRBV20-1 to TRBJ2-7, with 9 bases aligning to TRBD1. The V and J ends lost 2 bases and 6 bases, in that order; junction bases with no gene match: 8. Germline V gives CDR1 DFQATT, CDR2 SNEGSKA (reference sequence). The CDR3 has 14 residues. The CDR3 loop reads CSARKTGGFSEQYF. The DNA of the CDR3 is TGCAGTGCTAGAAAGACAGGGGGGTTCTCCGAGCAGTACTTC.

The chain carries TRBV20-1 and TRBJ2-5, with TRBD2 matching 15 bases. This CDR3 comprises 15 residues. J gave up 2 bases and V 4 bases, and 2 bases lay outside the gene matches. From germline, CDR1 is DFQATT and CDR2 SNEGSKA (reference sequence). In nucleotides, the CDR3 is TGCAGTGCTACCGGACTAGCGGGAGGGCAAGAGACCCAGTACTTC. Its protein product is CSATGLAGGQETQYF.

This clonotype appeared many times. V is TRBV20-1 and J is TRBJ1-5, with 7 bases identical to TRBD1. Germline CDR1 DFQATT, CDR2 SNEGSKA (reference sequence). The CDR3 spans 14 residues. Losses at the gene ends were 3 bases for V and 2 bases for J; bases not matched to a gene: 4. CDR3 sequence (DNA): TGCAGTGCTAGTTTAGGGGGCGGCAATCAGCCCCAGCATTTT. Amino acids: CSASLGGGNQPQHF.

This clonotype was recorded at least ten times. The J gene is TRBJ1-1, the V gene TRBV20-1, with TRBD1 matching over 8 bases. CDR1 is DFQATT and CDR2 is SNEGSKA in the germline V gene (reference sequence). This CDR3 is 14 amino acids long. With 3 bases clipped from V and 6 bases from J, the junction kept 9 bases outside the gene matches. This CDR3 is CSARRTGSFAEAFF. The CDR3 DNA follows: TGCAGTGCTAGGAGGACAGGGAGTTTCGCTGAAGCTTTCTTT.

This clonotype occurred a few times. V is TRBV7-2 and J is TRBJ2-2; 11 bases agree with TRBD2. CDR1 is SGHTA and CDR2 is FQGNSA in the germline V gene. The CDR3 loop spans 16 amino acids. After removal of 5 bases from V and 8 bases from J, the junction contained 10 bases not matched to a gene. The CDR3 DNA sequence: TGTGCCAGCAGCCAAAAACTAGCGGGAGTCGGTGGGGAGCTGTTTTTT. Translating gives CASSQKLAGVGGELFF.

This sequence joins TRBV11-2 and TRBJ1-5; the D is unclear. Trimming left V 1 base short and J 9 bases short, with 10 bases between. Germline lookup yields CDR1 SGHAT and CDR2 FQNNGV. CDR3 length: 13 amino acids. CDR3 sequence (DNA): TGTGCCAGCAGCTTAGGGGTTCGACGGCCCCAGCATTTT. Residues: CASSLGVRRPQHF.

The CDR3 protein is CASNQLDRGQETQYF. The CDR3, as DNA: TGTGCCAGCAATCAACTGGACAGGGGACAAGAGACCCAGTACTTC. The chain carries TRBV28 and TRBJ2-5; 9 bases fit TRBD1. V was clipped by 7 bases and J by 2 bases; unmatched bases: 8. CDR3 length: 15 residues. Germline CDR1 reads MDHEN; CDR2 reads SYDVKM. The full variable domain, rest sourced from reference TRBV28 and TRBJ2-5, is DVKVTQSSRYLVKRTGEKVFLECVQDMDHENMFWYRQDPGLGLRLIYFSYDVKMKEKGDIPEGYSVSREKKERFSLILESASTNQTSMYLCASNQLDRGQETQYFGPGTRLLVL.